Given below is one T cell receptor beta chain in context. This clone was detected a few times. Its specific antigen is unknown. One base away there is no much larger clone; base qualities are not given. The data were taken from a study of cytotoxic CD8 clonotypes in ibrutinib-treated CLL (dated by TCRdb to about 2021). Context from the whole study: The cohort was composed of some ten relapsed/refractory and 15 treatment-naive patients; IGHV unmutated status was identified in under 18 patients. Partial responses were observed in roughly 25 patients and complete responses in 2; after a median follow-up of about 69 months, remission was maintained in around 14 patients and progression was observed in roughly twelve. The response samples were drawn at a median of approximately 11 months into treatment, with a range of roughly 6 to 40 months. On average, each sample had 255,043 productive templates and roughly 95,000 productive rearrangements. Of the approximately 91 people in the trial, about two dozen had longitudinal samples available. Cryopreserved peripheral blood mononuclear cells were collected before treatment, at response, and at either disease progression or sustained remission. Patients were still on ibrutinib when every remission and progressive disease sample was collected. Points the paper makes about the study in general: Baseline clonality was found to be higher than that of age-matched healthy donors and was strongly correlated with circulating CD8+ T-cell counts. Clonality increased at ibrutinib response, stayed stable in sustained remission, and fell back toward baseline at progression. Public clonotypes were rare and either shrank or stayed stable during treatment, and the rise in clonality at ibrutinib response reflected expansion of private clonotypes. Sampling times were not matched between patients in sustained remission and patients whose disease was progressing, and lymph node repertoires were not examined.

Per the publication, the time point label means: roughly 2 years on ibrutinib. For TCR beta library preparation, approximately 2 micrograms of genomic DNA were extracted from the cryopreserved PBMCs. Longitudinal blood samples from CLL patients on ibrutinib monotherapy underwent high-throughput TCR beta sequencing. The patients were enrolled in a single-center, open-label phase 2 trial of ibrutinib monotherapy. Its CDR3 holds 13 amino acids, cysteine through phenylalanine. The retained sequence is limited to the CDR3, 39 bases, with the frame set at the first base. Trimming costs V 2 bases and J 1 base, and their ends lie 7 bases apart. CDR1 SGHRS and CDR2 YFSETQ were looked up in the germline V gene. On a MiSeq, deep resolution sequencing aimed for a depth between 1 in 1 million and 1 in 200,000 T cells, with each clonotype covered 10x on average. The immunoSEQ hsTCRB Kit was used to generate TCR beta libraries. Per the source publication's procedure: The data were analyzed with ImmunoSEQ Analyzer and ImmunoSEQ Data Assistant, and V, D and J gene assignments followed IMGT definitions. Clonality, which ranges from 0 to 1, was calculated by subtracting the normalized Shannon entropy of productive rearrangement frequencies from one. Only overrepresented clonotypes making up at least 0.05% of the repertoire of each patient were included in the public clonotype analysis. Repertoires from more than ten age-matched healthy donors in immuneACCESS were used as clonality controls. Sourced from immuneACCESS, this table was stored by TCRdb with only in-frame sequences that have V and J called. A share of the clones is absent; for the studies checked, an unresolved V gene accounts for under half, and the remainder has no known explanation. V, J and clone size reflect that table, while D and trimming were determined from the DNA. The sample records 100,000 or so clones, approximately 56% of which are singletons. The ten top clones hold under 45% of the sample.

The receptor was isolated from a human donor with chronic lymphocytic leukemia. Sequenced material: PBMCs, taken after 24 months of ibrutinib treatment. The chain joins TRBV5-1 to TRBJ2-7, with the D gene not clear enough to name. For the CDR3, the sequence is CASSFGASYEQYF. The nucleotide sequence is given as TGCGCCAGCAGCTTTGGAGCTTCCTACGAGCAGTACTTC.